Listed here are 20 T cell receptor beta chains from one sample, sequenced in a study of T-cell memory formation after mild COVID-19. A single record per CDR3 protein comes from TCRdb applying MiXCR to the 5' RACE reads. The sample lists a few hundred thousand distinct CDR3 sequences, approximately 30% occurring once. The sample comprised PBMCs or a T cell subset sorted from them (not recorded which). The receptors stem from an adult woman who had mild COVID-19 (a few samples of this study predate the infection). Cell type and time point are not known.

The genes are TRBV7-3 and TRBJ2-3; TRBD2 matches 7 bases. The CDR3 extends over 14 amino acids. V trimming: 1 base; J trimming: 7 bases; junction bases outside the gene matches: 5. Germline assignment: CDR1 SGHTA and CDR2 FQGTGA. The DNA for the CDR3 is TGTGCCAGCAGCTTAAGCGGGGAGGGAAATACGCAGTATTTT. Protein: CASSLSGEGNTQYF.

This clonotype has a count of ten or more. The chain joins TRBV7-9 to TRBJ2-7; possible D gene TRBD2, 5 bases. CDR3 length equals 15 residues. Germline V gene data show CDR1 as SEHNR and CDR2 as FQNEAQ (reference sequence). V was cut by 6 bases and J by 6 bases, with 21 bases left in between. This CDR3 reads CASSSDRGQVAEQYF. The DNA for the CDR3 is TGTGCCAGCAGTTCGGACCGGGGTCAGGTGGCCGAGCAGTACTTC.

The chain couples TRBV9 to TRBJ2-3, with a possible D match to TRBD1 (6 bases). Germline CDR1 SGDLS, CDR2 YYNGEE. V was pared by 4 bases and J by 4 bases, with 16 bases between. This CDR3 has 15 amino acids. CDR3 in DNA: TGTGCCAGCAGCCCGAGGGGGAATAGTCCAGATACGCAGTATTTT. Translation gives CASSPRGNSPDTQYF.

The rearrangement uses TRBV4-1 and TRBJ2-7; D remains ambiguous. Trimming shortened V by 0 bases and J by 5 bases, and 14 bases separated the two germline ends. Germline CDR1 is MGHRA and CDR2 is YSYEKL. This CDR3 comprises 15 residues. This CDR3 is CASSQDNPAVDEQYF. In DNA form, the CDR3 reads TGCGCCAGCAGCCAAGATAACCCGGCCGTCGACGAGCAGTACTTC.

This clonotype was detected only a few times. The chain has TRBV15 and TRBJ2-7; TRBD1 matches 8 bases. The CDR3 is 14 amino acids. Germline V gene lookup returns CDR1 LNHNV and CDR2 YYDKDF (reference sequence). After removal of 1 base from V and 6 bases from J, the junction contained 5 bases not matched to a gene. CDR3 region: CATSRGIDRGEQYF. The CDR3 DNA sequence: TGTGCCACCAGCAGAGGCATTGACAGGGGCGAGCAGTACTTC. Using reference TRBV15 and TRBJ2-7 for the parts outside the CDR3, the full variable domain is DAMVIQNPRYQVTQFGKPVTLSCSQTLNHNVMYWYQQKSSQAPKLLFHYYDKDFNNEADTPDNFQSRRPNTSFCFLDIRSPGLGDTAMYLCATSRGIDRGEQYFGPGTRLTVT.

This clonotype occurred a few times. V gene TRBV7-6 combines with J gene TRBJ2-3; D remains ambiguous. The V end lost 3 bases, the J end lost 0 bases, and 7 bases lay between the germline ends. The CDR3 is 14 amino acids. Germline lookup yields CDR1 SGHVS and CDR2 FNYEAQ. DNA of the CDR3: TGTGCCAGCAGCTTTCCCGCAAGCACAGATACGCAGTATTTT. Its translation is CASSFPASTDTQYF.

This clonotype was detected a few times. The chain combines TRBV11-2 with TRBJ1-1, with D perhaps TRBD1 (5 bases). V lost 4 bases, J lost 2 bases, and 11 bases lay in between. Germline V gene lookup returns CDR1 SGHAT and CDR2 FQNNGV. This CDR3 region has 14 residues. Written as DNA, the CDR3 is TGTGCCAGCAGCTCGGGACGGAAAAACACTGAAGCTTTCTTT. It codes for CASSSGRKNTEAFF. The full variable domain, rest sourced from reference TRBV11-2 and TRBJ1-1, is EAGVAQSPRYKIIEKRQSVAFWCNPISGHATLYWYQQILGQGPKLLIQFQNNGVVDDSQLPKDRFSAERLKGVDSTLKIQPAKLEDSAVYLCASSSGRKNTEAFFGQGTRLTVV.

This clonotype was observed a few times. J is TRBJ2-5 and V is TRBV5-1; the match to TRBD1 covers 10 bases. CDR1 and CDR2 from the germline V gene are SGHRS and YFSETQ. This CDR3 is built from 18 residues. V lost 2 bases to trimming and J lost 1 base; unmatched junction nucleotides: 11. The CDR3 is CASSLGLTGGLAQETQYF. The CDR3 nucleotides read TGCGCCAGCAGCTTAGGACTGACAGGGGGCCTTGCCCAAGAGACCCAGTACTTC.

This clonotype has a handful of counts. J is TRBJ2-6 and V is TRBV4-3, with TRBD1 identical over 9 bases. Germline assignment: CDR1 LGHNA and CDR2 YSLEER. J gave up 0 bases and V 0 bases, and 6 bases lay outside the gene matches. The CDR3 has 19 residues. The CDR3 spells CASSQDPGTGYSGANVLTF. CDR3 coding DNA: TGCGCCAGCAGCCAAGATCCCGGGACAGGGTACTCTGGGGCCAACGTCCTGACTTTC.

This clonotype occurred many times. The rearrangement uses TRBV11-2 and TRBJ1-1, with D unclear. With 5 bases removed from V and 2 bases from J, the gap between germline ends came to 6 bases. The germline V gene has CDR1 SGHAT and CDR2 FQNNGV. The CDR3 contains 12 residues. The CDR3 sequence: CASSPLNTEAFF. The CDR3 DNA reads TGTGCCAGCAGCCCCCTTAACACTGAAGCTTTCTTT.

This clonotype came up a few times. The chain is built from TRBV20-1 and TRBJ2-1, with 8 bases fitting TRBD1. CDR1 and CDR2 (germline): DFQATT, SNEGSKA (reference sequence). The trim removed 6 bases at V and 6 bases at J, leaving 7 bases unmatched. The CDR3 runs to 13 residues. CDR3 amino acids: CSATGTGANEQFF. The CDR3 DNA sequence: TGCAGTGCGACCGGGACAGGAGCCAATGAGCAGTTCTTC.

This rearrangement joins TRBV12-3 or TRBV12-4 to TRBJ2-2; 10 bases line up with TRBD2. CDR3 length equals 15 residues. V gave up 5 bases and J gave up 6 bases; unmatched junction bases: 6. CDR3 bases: TGTGCCAGCAGTCGGCGAGCGGGAGGGCCCGGGGAGCTGTTTTTT. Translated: CASSRRAGGPGELFF.

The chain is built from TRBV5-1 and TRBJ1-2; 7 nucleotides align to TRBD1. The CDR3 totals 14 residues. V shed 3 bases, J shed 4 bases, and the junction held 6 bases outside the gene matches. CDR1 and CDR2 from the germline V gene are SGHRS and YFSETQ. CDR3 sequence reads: CASSSGGVFYGYTF. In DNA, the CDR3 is TGCGCCAGCAGCTCAGGGGGAGTTTTCTATGGCTACACCTTC.

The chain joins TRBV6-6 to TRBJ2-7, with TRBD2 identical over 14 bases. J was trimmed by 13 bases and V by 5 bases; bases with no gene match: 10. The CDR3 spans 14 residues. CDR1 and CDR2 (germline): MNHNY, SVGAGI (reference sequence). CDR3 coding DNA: TGTGCCAGCAGTGTAGCCGGGACTAGCGGGAGAAGTTACTTC. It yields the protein CASSVAGTSGRSYF.

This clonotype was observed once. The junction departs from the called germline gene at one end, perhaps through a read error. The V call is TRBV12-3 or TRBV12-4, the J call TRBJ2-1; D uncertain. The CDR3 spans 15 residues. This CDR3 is CASSISRSSSNEQFF. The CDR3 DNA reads TGTGCCAGCAGCATCAGTAGGAGTTCCTCCAATGAGCAGTTCTTC.

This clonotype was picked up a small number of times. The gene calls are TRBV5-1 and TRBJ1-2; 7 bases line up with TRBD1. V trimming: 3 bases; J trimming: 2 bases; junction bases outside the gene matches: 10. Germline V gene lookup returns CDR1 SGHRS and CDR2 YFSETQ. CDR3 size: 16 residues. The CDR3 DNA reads TGCGCCAGCAGCTCCCGGTGGGAGGGGGCCAACTATGGCTACACCTTC. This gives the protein CASSSRWEGANYGYTF.

The CDR3: CASSLSTYSGTDTQYF. The CDR3 DNA follows: TGTGCCAGCAGCTTATCAACTTACTCCGGGACAGATACGCAGTATTTT. The chain has TRBV7-9 and TRBJ2-3, with D uncertain. Trimming removed 2 bases at V and 3 bases at J, with 15 bases between. This CDR3 is 16 amino acids long. Germline CDR1 reads SEHNR; CDR2 reads FQNEAQ (reference sequence).

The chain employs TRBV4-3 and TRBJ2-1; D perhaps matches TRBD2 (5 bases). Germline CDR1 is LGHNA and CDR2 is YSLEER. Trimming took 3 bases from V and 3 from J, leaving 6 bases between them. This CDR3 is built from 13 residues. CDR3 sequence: CASSQRVYNEQFF. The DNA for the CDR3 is TGCGCCAGCAGCCAGCGGGTCTACAATGAGCAGTTCTTC.

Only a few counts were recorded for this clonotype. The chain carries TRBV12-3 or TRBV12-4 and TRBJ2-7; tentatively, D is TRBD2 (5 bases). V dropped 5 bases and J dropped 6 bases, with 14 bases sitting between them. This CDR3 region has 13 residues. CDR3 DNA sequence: TGTGCCAGCAGTCCCGGACTCCCTATCGAGCAGTACTTC. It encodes CASSPGLPIEQYF.

The CDR3 nucleotides are TGTGCCAGCAGCTCTCTAGCGGGTGAAGACTACGAGCAGTACTTC. It encodes CASSSLAGEDYEQYF. J is TRBJ2-7 and V is TRBV3-1, with 8 bases matching TRBD2. This CDR3 comprises 15 residues. Unmatched junction bases numbered 9, after V lost 5 bases and J lost 3 bases. Germline V gene sequence: CDR1 LGHDT, CDR2 YNNKEL (reference sequence).